The 14 T cell receptor beta chains given below trace back to one sample, sequenced in a study of T cell responses to AZD1222 COVID-19 vaccine. Clones were read by immunoSEQ multiplex PCR, and TCRdb kept only the in-frame ones, dropping some. The data contain roughly 180,000 clones, about 89% of them singletons. The sequences come from peripheral blood, collected on day 0 of MenACWY control vaccination. These receptors were collected from an adult in good health.

This chain joins TRBV28 and TRBJ1-2; maybe TRBD1 (5 bases). Germline V gene sequence: CDR1 MDHEN, CDR2 SYDVKM. V was trimmed by 11 bases and J by 4 bases, leaving 20 bases between them. This CDR3 spans 14 amino acids. CDR3 amino acids: CALSTQGFSYGYTF. The CDR3 DNA follows: TGTGCCTTATCAACTCAGGGCTTTAGCTATGGCTACACCTTC.

The chain has TRBV5-1 and TRBJ2-1; no clear D gene. Trimming shortened V by 0 bases and J by 3 bases, and 10 bases separated the two germline ends. The CDR3 is 15 amino acids. The V gene's germline CDR1 is SGHRS and CDR2 YFSETQ. CDR3 amino acids: CASSLDGLDYNEQFF. CDR3 DNA sequence: TGCGCCAGCAGCTTGGACGGGCTAGACTACAATGAGCAGTTCTTC. Using reference TRBV5-1 and TRBJ2-1 for the parts outside the CDR3, the full variable domain is KAGVTQTPRYLIKTRGQQVTLSCSPISGHRSVSWYQQTPGQGLQFLFEYFSETQRNKGNFPGRFSGRQFSNSRSEMNVSTLELGDSALYLCASSLDGLDYNEQFFGPGTRLTVL.

This chain connects TRBV3-1 (or the pseudogene TRBV3-2) to TRBJ2-3, with D uncertain. V dropped 3 bases and J dropped 1 base, with 5 bases sitting between them. The CDR3 has 13 residues. Germline assignment: CDR1 LGHDT and CDR2 YNNKEL (reference sequence). The CDR3 here is CASSQKGTDTQYF. The DNA of the CDR3 is TGTGCCAGCAGCCAGAAAGGCACAGATACGCAGTATTTT.

This clone was detected only a few times. This chain connects TRBV7-8 to TRBJ2-7, with 7 bases aligning to TRBD1. The CDR3 loop spans 12 amino acids. Germline V gives CDR1 SGHVS, CDR2 FQNEAQ. Trimming cost V 4 bases and J 4 bases; bases outside gene matches: 1. The CDR3 region has the DNA TGTGCCAGCAGCTCGACAGGGTACGAGCAGTACTTC. It specifies CASSSTGYEQYF.

The rearrangement uses TRBV4-2 and TRBJ2-7; TRBD2 matches at 8 bases. Germline trimming cut 1 base from V and 3 bases from J; bases unmatched to any gene: 2. In germline, CDR1 is LGHNA, CDR2 YNFKEQ. This CDR3 is 14 amino acids long. CDR3 amino acids: CASSQVGTSYEQYF. The CDR3 DNA is TGTGCCAGCAGCCAAGTCGGGACTAGCTACGAGCAGTACTTC.

This sequence joins TRBV7-3 and TRBJ2-1; D is possibly TRBD2 (6 bases). CDR1 is SGHTA and CDR2 is FQGTGA in the germline V gene. The V end was cut by 1 base, the J end by 6 bases, with 13 bases between. The CDR3 has 15 residues. CDR3 bases: TGTGCCAGCAGCTTAATATCCGGGAGAGGCAATGAGCAGTTCTTC. Translating it yields CASSLISGRGNEQFF.

The CDR3 is CASNRDPQETQYF. The CDR3 nucleotides are TGTGCCAGCAACCGGGACCCCCAAGAGACCCAGTACTTC. The chain employs TRBV9 and TRBJ2-5; D might be TRBD1 or TRBD2, each matching 5 bases. This CDR3 spans 13 amino acids. Germline values: CDR1 SGDLS, CDR2 YYNGEE. Trimming cost V 6 bases and J 1 base, with 10 bases left between them.

V usage is TRBV12-3 or TRBV12-4 and J usage is TRBJ2-7; D is uncertain. V lost 6 bases, J lost 0 bases, and 9 bases lay in between. This CDR3 contains 13 residues. The CDR3 here is CASSPQSSYEQYF. CDR3 in DNA: TGTGCCAGCAGCCCACAGAGCTCCTACGAGCAGTACTTC.

The V call is TRBV13, the J call TRBJ2-5; possibly TRBD2 for D (7 bases). This CDR3 is built from 16 residues. Germline V gene sequence: CDR1 PRHDT, CDR2 FYEKMQ (reference sequence). V lost 5 bases and J lost 4, with 20 bases in between. The CDR3 spells CASSPDGGHGSETQYF. In DNA, the CDR3 is TGTGCCAGCAGCCCGGACGGGGGGCACGGTTCAGAGACCCAGTACTTC.

The chain links TRBV6-4 to TRBJ1-4; D ambiguous. Trimming shortened V by 8 bases and J by 11 bases, and 12 bases separated the two germline ends. Germline V gene sequence: CDR1 MRHNA, CDR2 SNTAGT. The CDR3 extends over 11 amino acids. CDR3 loop: CASPFKAKLFF. The CDR3 nucleotides read TGTGCCAGCCCCTTCAAAGCTAAACTGTTTTTT.

The gene calls are TRBV10-3 and TRBJ1-1; perhaps TRBD1 as D (6 bases). Looked up from germline, CDR1 is ENHRY and CDR2 is SYGVKD. The CDR3 runs to 13 residues. V shed 6 bases and J shed 4 bases, with 12 bases lying between them. CDR3 coding DNA: TGTGCCATCAGCACCGCGACAGGCACTGAAGCTTTCTTT. Amino acid sequence: CAISTATGTEAFF.

The rearrangement uses TRBV18 and TRBJ1-1; D uncertain. CDR3 length equals 11 residues. V was cut by 5 bases and J by 8 bases, with 9 bases left in between. Germline assignment: CDR1 KGHSH and CDR2 LQKENI. The CDR3 sequence is CASSSWGEAFF. The CDR3 DNA reads TGTGCCAGCTCATCTTGGGGAGAAGCTTTCTTT.

The table lists this clone with a few counts. The chain has TRBV2 and TRBJ1-2; the D gene is possibly TRBD1 (5 bases). CDR1 is SNHLY, CDR2 FYNNEI, per germline. V was cut by 10 bases and J by 2 bases, with 11 bases left in between. CDR3 length: 12 amino acids. The chain's CDR3 is CATRDGNYGYTF. The CDR3 nucleotides are TGTGCCACTCGGGACGGGAACTATGGCTACACCTTC.

The rearrangement links TRBV30 to TRBJ1-5; no definite D call. Trimming stripped 2 bases from V and 3 bases from J, with 8 bases between. The CDR3 has 13 residues. From germline, CDR1 is GTSNPN and CDR2 SVGIG (reference sequence). In DNA, the CDR3 is TGTGCCTGGAGTCCCCGGGCCAATCAGCCCCAGCATTTT. It translates to CAWSPRANQPQHF.